What follows are 14 T cell receptor beta chains derived from one specimen sequenced in a study of human T cells and chemical hapten exposure. Sample time point: healthy volunteer bleed at 6 weeks. The total RNA was obtained from whole blood that was not fractionated. TCRdb used MiXCR to reprocess the RACE reads, holding one entry per CDR3 protein. The repertoire has 70,000 to 85,000 distinct CDR3 sequences, over 7% of them found once; the top ten carry more than 1.5%. Material for sequencing was whole blood. All receptors come from a male donor in good health. Some clones in this sample may be carry-over from other donors' samples.

This clonotype was seen a few times. In DNA, the CDR3 is TGTGCCAGCAGCCCGACAGGGGGTGGCGAGCAGTACTTC. This codes for CASSPTGGGEQYF. This rearrangement joins TRBV5-5 to TRBJ2-7, with 9 nucleotides matching TRBD1. The trim removed 4 bases at V and 6 bases at J, leaving 5 bases unmatched. Germline CDR1 is SGHKS and CDR2 is YYEKEE (reference sequence). The CDR3 spans 13 residues.

The chain is built from TRBV12-5 and TRBJ2-1; 8 bases agree with TRBD2. With 0 bases clipped from V and 6 bases from J, the junction kept 13 bases outside the gene matches. In germline, CDR1 is LGHNT, CDR2 FRNRAP. The CDR3 has 18 amino acids. The CDR3 nucleotides are TGTGCTAGTGGTTTGGTACGGGCTAGCGGGCCCAATTCCAATGAGCAGTTCTTC. This sequence encodes CASGLVRASGPNSNEQFF.

This chain connects TRBV5-1 to TRBJ2-1; 8 bases line up with TRBD2. The ends lost 4 bases at V and 8 bases at J; junction bases unmatched: 17. There are 17 residues in the CDR3. CDR1 SGHRS and CDR2 YFSETQ come from the germline V gene. As DNA, the CDR3 is TGCGCCAGCAGCCCAGCGGGAGTCCTACCATTTTACGATGAGCAGTTCTTC. Amino acid sequence: CASSPAGVLPFYDEQFF.

The genes are TRBV12-3 or TRBV12-4 and TRBJ1-1; TRBD1 might be the D (5 bases). V was trimmed by 3 bases and J by 5 bases, leaving 7 bases between them. The CDR3 runs to 12 residues. The CDR3 DNA is TGTGCCAGCAGTTTTGGGGGGACTGAAGCTTTCTTT. Translating it yields CASSFGGTEAFF.

This chain joins TRBV14 and TRBJ2-7; the D is unclear. Germline V gives CDR1 SGHDN, CDR2 FVKESK. The CDR3 loop spans 13 amino acids. V lost 4 bases and J lost 4, with 11 bases in between. In nucleotides, the CDR3 is TGTGCCAGCAGCCGCGGTCTCCGGTACGAGCAGTACTTC. It yields the protein CASSRGLRYEQYF.

This chain links TRBV6-2 or TRBV6-3 with TRBJ1-6, with no clear D. V lost 8 bases and J 7 bases, leaving 15 bases between the germline ends. This CDR3 comprises 14 residues. CDR1 MNHEY and CDR2 SVGEGT come from the germline V gene. Here the CDR3 reads CASGKGRENSPLHF. The CDR3 region has the DNA TGTGCCAGCGGGAAAGGACGGGAAAATTCACCCCTCCACTTT.

The chain couples TRBV6-2 or TRBV6-3 to TRBJ1-5, with 8 positions matching TRBD1. V shed 5 bases, J shed 1 base, and the junction held 7 bases outside the gene matches. This CDR3 spans 16 amino acids. Looked up from germline, CDR1 is MNHEY and CDR2 is SVGEGT. CDR3 nucleotides: TGTGCCAGCAGTCGGAACCAGGGGGCGAGCAATCAGCCCCAGCATTTT. Amino acid sequence: CASSRNQGASNQPQHF.

This clonotype has just a few counts. The chain carries TRBV20-1 and TRBJ2-3; 12 nucleotides align to TRBD2. This CDR3 comprises 16 residues. The germline gives CDR1 DFQATT, CDR2 SNEGSKA (reference sequence). With V trimmed by 1 base and J by 5 bases, 7 bases remained unmatched. CDR3 residues: CSARGTSGAVRDTQYF. Here the CDR3 DNA reads TGCAGTGCTAGAGGGACTAGCGGGGCAGTTAGAGATACGCAGTATTTT.

This clonotype was counted between two and nine times. V gene TRBV6-5 combines with J gene TRBJ2-7; D unclear. Germline V gene sequence: CDR1 MNHEY, CDR2 SVGAGI. Trimming stripped 5 bases from V and 2 bases from J, with 10 bases between. The CDR3 sequence is 13 residues long. As DNA, the CDR3 is TGTGCCAGCAGTCAGGCTGCCCCCTACGAGCAGTACTTC. Protein: CASSQAAPYEQYF.

This clonotype has a handful of counts. The chain carries TRBV20-1 and TRBJ2-1; the D gene is possibly TRBD2 (5 bases). The germline gives CDR1 DFQATT, CDR2 SNEGSKA (reference sequence). The CDR3 has 14 amino acids. V shed 1 base and J shed 6 bases, with 13 bases lying between them. CDR3 coding DNA: TGCAGTGCTAGAGTTGAGGGTTGGGGCAATGAGCAGTTCTTC. Its translation: CSARVEGWGNEQFF.

A few counts support this clonotype. The V and J genes are TRBV2 and TRBJ2-5; D is perhaps TRBD1 or TRBD2 (5 bases each). Germline assignment: CDR1 SNHLY and CDR2 FYNNEI. The length of the CDR3 is 15 residues. The ends were cut back, 7 bases at V and 2 bases at J, with 17 bases in the middle. In DNA form, the CDR3 reads TGTGCCAGCACCCCAAGAGGGGAGCGACAAGAGACCCAGTACTTC. Translated, it gives CASTPRGERQETQYF.

This clonotype was counted a few times. V usage is TRBV5-5 and J usage is TRBJ1-5; 7 bases are shared with TRBD1. The CDR3 consists of 16 residues. Germline V gene lookup returns CDR1 SGHKS and CDR2 YYEKEE (reference sequence). J gave up 0 bases and V 4 bases, and 7 bases lay outside the gene matches. The CDR3 spells CASSPGTAYSNQPQHF. The DNA of the CDR3 is TGTGCCAGCAGCCCTGGGACAGCCTATAGCAATCAGCCCCAGCATTTT.

In DNA, the CDR3 is TGTGCCACCAGTGACAGTCAAGAGACCCAGTACTTC. It codes for CATSDSQETQYF. The gene calls are TRBV24-1 and TRBJ2-5; D unresolved. With 4 bases removed from V and 2 bases from J, the gap between germline ends came to 4 bases. CDR1 and CDR2 (germline): KGHDR, SFDVKD. This CDR3 contains 12 residues.

This clonotype showed up just a few times. The chain employs TRBV6-1 and TRBJ2-5, with D perhaps TRBD2 (6 bases). Per the germline V gene, CDR1 is MNHNS and CDR2 is SASEGT. The CDR3 has 14 residues. V was shortened by 0 bases and J by 10 bases, with 15 bases between the two germline ends. The CDR3 spells CASSEAEDYMDQYF. The CDR3 DNA follows: TGTGCCAGCAGTGAAGCCGAGGACTATATGGACCAGTACTTC.